This T cell receptor (beta chain) is from a study of cytomegalovirus exposure and HLA in healthy donors. The CDR3 is made up of 15 amino acids. Trimming removed 1 base from V and 0 bases from J, with 7 bases in between. Germline values: CDR1 SNHLY, CDR2 FYNNEI. PCR employed 60 Vbeta and 13 Jbeta primers. TCRdb's copy holds only in-frame clones and misses some; the assay was immunoSEQ multiplex PCR. The sample contains some 160,000 clones, around 80% of which appear only once. The rearrangement joins TRBV2 to TRBJ2-4; no clear D gene. The sample was PBMCs. The origin of this receptor is a man aged 35-49 years in good health and CMV-seronegative. This CDR3 reads CASSEDILAKNIQYF. CDR3 nucleotides: TGTGCCAGCAGTGAAGATATTTTAGCCAAAAACATTCAGTACTTC.